Following are 11 T cell receptor beta chains from one sample sequenced in a study of T cells in Graves' hyperthyroidism and ophthalmopathy. Amplification of TCR beta CDR3 regions used RNA as the template. Researchers ran a first-round RT-PCR on the TCR CDR3 using the HTBI primer set. TCRdb processed the multiplex PCR reads anew with MiXCR; each CDR3 protein has one entry. The sample has roughly 570,000 distinct CDR3 sequences, approximately 14% seen once. The sequenced material came from blood. The receptors were gathered from a woman aged 30 to 39 with Graves' hyperthyroidism.

This clonotype showed up just a few times. Written as DNA, the CDR3 is TGTGCCAGCAGCCCCCTCGGACAGGCCGTTGCCTACGAGCAGTACTTC. It translates to CASSPLGQAVAYEQYF. This sequence joins TRBV5-6 and TRBJ2-7; 7 nucleotides match TRBD1. CDR1 and CDR2 (germline): SGHDT, YYEEEE. V dropped 4 bases and J dropped 2; count of bases not matched to a gene: 12. The CDR3 spans 16 residues.

This clonotype showed up many times. The genes are TRBV30 and TRBJ2-3; 9 nucleotides match TRBD2. The V and J ends lost 5 bases and 0 bases, in that order; junction bases with no gene match: 9. The CDR3 is 16 amino acids. CDR1 and CDR2 (germline): GTSNPN, SVGIG (reference sequence). CDR3 sequence reads: CAWGLAFSLSTDTQYF. In DNA form, the CDR3 reads TGTGCCTGGGGACTAGCGTTTAGCCTCAGCACAGATACGCAGTATTTT.

This clonotype was detected ten times or more. The rearrangement uses TRBV20-1 and TRBJ2-3, with 7 bases that match TRBD2. Germline assignment: CDR1 DFQATT and CDR2 SNEGSKA (reference sequence). V lost 5 bases, J lost 6 bases, and 11 bases stayed unmatched. The CDR3 consists of 14 residues. CDR3 residues: CSAGGAGLGDTQYF. CDR3 bases: TGCAGTGCTGGGGGAGCGGGACTCGGGGATACGCAGTATTTT.

This clonotype was picked up many times. This chain's CDR3 is CASSLEAGDGNTIYF. In DNA form, the CDR3 reads TGCGCCAGCAGCTTGGAGGCAGGGGATGGAAACACCATATATTTT. V is TRBV5-1 and J is TRBJ1-3; D may be TRBD1 (6 bases). CDR1 is SGHRS, CDR2 YFSETQ, per germline. Trimming took 0 bases from V and 3 from J, leaving 10 bases between them. The CDR3 has 15 amino acids.

The sample holds a few counts of this clonotype. The rearrangement uses TRBV5-8 and TRBJ1-6; the D gene is possibly TRBD1 (6 bases). The CDR3 contains 14 residues. From germline, CDR1 is SGHTS and CDR2 YDEGEE. V was shortened by 3 bases and J by 6 bases, with 10 bases between the two germline ends. The CDR3 reads CASSYRDGNSPLHF. As DNA, the CDR3 is TGTGCCAGCAGCTACAGGGACGGTAATTCACCCCTCCACTTT.

This clonotype was recorded many times. The rearrangement links TRBV12-3 or TRBV12-4 to TRBJ2-5, with D tentatively TRBD1 (6 bases). Trimming shortened V by 6 bases and J by 7 bases, and 21 bases separated the two germline ends. The CDR3 spans 15 residues. CDR3 in amino acids: CASSLGAQGIGTQYF. CDR3 bases: TGTGCCAGCAGCCTAGGGGCACAGGGAATAGGGACCCAGTACTTC.

The chain is built from TRBV10-3 and TRBJ2-7; 8 bases align to TRBD2. This CDR3 region has 16 residues. V lost 3 bases, J lost 5 bases, and 12 bases stayed unmatched. CDR1 ENHRY and CDR2 SYGVKD come from the germline V gene. The CDR3 here is CAISDPRRGAIDEQYF. The DNA of the CDR3 is TGTGCCATCAGTGACCCTAGGCGGGGGGCCATAGACGAGCAGTACTTC.

This clonotype was detected only a few times. The chain combines TRBV18 with TRBJ2-6, with no clear D. Germline CDR1 and CDR2: KGHSH and LQKENI. V lost 3 bases, J lost 0 bases, and 9 bases lay in between. This CDR3 contains 16 residues. The CDR3 reads CASSPPVISGANVLTF. CDR3 bases: TGTGCCAGCTCACCCCCAGTGATCTCTGGGGCCAACGTCCTGACTTTC.

This clonotype was found a few times. V and J are TRBV6-1 and TRBJ1-2; D gene unclear. This CDR3 contains 14 residues. Germline loops: CDR1 MNHNS, CDR2 SASEGT. V lost 2 bases and J lost 5, with 12 bases in between. The CDR3 DNA reads as TGTGCCAGCAGTGAAAATAGCAGGTCATATGGCTACACCTTC. Translation: CASSENSRSYGYTF.

This clonotype appeared many times. This chain joins TRBV28 and TRBJ2-1; D is possibly TRBD1 (6 bases). The CDR3 length is 15 residues. V was clipped by 6 bases and J by 5 bases, with 17 bases between them. The germline V gene encodes CDR1 MDHEN and CDR2 SYDVKM. The CDR3, as DNA: TGTGCCAGCAGCCACACCAGGGGCCCAGACAATGAGCAGTTCTTC. It is translated as CASSHTRGPDNEQFF.

This clonotype appeared many times. The V call is TRBV20-1, the J call TRBJ2-7; no clear D. V lost 0 bases to trimming and J lost 0 bases, with 12 bases between them. From germline, CDR1 is DFQATT and CDR2 SNEGSKA (reference sequence). The CDR3 contains 15 residues. CDR3: CSARETAPSSYEQYF. The CDR3 DNA sequence: TGCAGTGCTAGAGAAACAGCTCCGAGCTCCTACGAGCAGTACTTC.